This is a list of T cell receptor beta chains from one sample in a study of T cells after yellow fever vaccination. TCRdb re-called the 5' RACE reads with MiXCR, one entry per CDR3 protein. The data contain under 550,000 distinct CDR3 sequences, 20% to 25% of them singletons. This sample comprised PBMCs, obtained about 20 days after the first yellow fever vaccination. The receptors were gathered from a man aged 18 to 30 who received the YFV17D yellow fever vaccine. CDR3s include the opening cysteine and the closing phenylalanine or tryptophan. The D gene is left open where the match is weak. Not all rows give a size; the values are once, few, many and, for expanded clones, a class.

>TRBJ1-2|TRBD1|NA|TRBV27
TGTGCCAGCAGTCACCGACAGGGTGCTAACTATGGCTACACCTTC
CASSHRQGANYGYTF
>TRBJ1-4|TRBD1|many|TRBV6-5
TGTGCCAGCAGTTCTGACAGGGTGGGGGAAAAACTGTTTTTT
CASSSDRVGEKLFF
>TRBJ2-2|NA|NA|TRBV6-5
TGTGCCAGCAGTTACTTGACTGAGCCCGGCGGGGAGCTGTTTTTT
CASSYLTEPGGELFF
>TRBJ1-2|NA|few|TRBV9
TGTGCCAGCAGCGTAGTAACTCACCGGGACTATGGCTACACCTTC
CASSVVTHRDYGYTF
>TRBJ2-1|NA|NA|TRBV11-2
TGTGCCAGCAGCCCAGTCGGCAGGGGTTTCGATGAGCAGTTCTTC
CASSPVGRGFDEQFF
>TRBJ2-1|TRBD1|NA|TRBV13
TGTGCCAGCAGCGGGGAGACAGGGGGCAATGAGCAGTTCTTC
CASSGETGGNEQFF
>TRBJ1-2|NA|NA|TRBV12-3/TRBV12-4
TGTGCCAGCACCCAGGGAGGGACACGAGGTCGCTACACCTTC
CASTQGGTRGRYTF
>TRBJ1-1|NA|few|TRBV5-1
TGCGCCAGCAGCTTGGGGGAGGACACTGAAGCTTTCTTT
CASSLGEDTEAFF
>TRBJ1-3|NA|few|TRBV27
TGTGCCAGCAGTAAAAGATCTGGAAACACCATATATTTT
CASSKRSGNTIYF
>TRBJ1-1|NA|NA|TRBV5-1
TGCGCCAGCGGGTACTCGGGGGCGGTGAACACTGAAGCTTTCTTT
CASGYSGAVNTEAFF
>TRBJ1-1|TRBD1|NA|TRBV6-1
TGTGCCAGCAGTACCAAGACAGGGGCAGGGGCTTTCTTT
CASSTKTGAGAFF
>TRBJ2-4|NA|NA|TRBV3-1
TGTGCCAGTTCCGGGGGCCTAGCCAAAAACATTCAGTACTTC
CASSGGLAKNIQYF
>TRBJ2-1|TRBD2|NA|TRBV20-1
TGCAGTGCTATAAGCGGGGGGGCCGGCAATGAGCAGTTCTTC
CSAISGGAGNEQFF